The rows below give T cell receptor beta chains drawn from one sample of a study of shared clonotypes between healthy human individuals. Sequencing was performed with immunoSEQ multiplex PCR; in TCRdb, only in-frame clones are kept and a portion is missing. This sample has roughly 220,000 clones, with under 80% found just once. The sample comprised memory CD4+ T cells sorted from blood. These receptors were obtained from a man aged 30-40 years in good health. CDR3s include the opening cysteine and the closing phenylalanine or tryptophan. The D gene is left open where the match is weak. Clone size is shown for a subset of rows, as once, few, many or a class of expanded clone.

V	size	J	D	CDR3	DNA
TRBV29-1	-	TRBJ1-4	-	CSVAQSGSEKLFF	TGCAGCGTTGCGCAGTCGGGGAGTGAAAAACTGTTTTTT
TRBV16	-	TRBJ2-5	-	CASSSLRGQETQYF	TGTGCCAGCAGCAGCCTCAGGGGCCAAGAGACCCAGTACTTC
TRBV14	-	TRBJ2-2	-	CASSQLGGTGELFF	TGTGCCAGCAGCCAACTAGGGGGTACCGGGGAGCTGTTTTTT
TRBV6-6	-	TRBJ1-1	-	CASSYRPGVKGTEAFF	TGTGCCAGCAGTTACCGGCCAGGGGTAAAGGGCACTGAAGCTTTCTTT
TRBV6-1	once	TRBJ1-5	-	CASSSDPGSVSQHF	TGTGCCAGCAGTTCGGACCCTGGGTCGGTGTCCCAGCATTTT
TRBV5-1	-	TRBJ2-1	-	CASSLGATEQFF	TGCGCCAGCAGCTTGGGAGCCACTGAGCAGTTCTTC
TRBV5-4	-	TRBJ2-5	TRBD1	CASSSSWTGRQETQYF	TGTGCCAGCAGCTCTTCCTGGACAGGGCGCCAAGAGACCCAGTACTTC
TRBV19	-	TRBJ2-7	TRBD2	CASSYLAGDSREQYF	TGTGCCAGTAGTTACCTAGCGGGAGATTCGCGGGAGCAGTACTTC
TRBV5-1	-	TRBJ2-5	-	CASSLSQETQYF	TGCGCCAGCTCTCTTTCACAAGAGACCCAGTACTTC
TRBV15	-	TRBJ2-1	-	CATSRDHRGTYNEQFF	TGTGCCACCAGCAGAGATCACCGAGGGACCTACAATGAGCAGTTCTTC
TRBV5-4	-	TRBJ2-5	TRBD1	CASSSVGTGGETQYF	TGTGCCAGCAGCTCGGTGGGGACAGGGGGAGAGACCCAGTACTTC
TRBV14	-	TRBJ2-1	-	CASSQVLGNEQFF	TGTGCCAGCAGCCAAGTACTGGGGAATGAGCAGTTCTTC